There are a few counts of the clone carrying this T cell receptor (beta chain). Its antigen is not identified. Then a second PCR, running roughly 7 to 11 cycles, was carried out with a sample-barcoded 5' primer and a J-beta primer mix. A single record per CDR3 protein comes from TCRdb applying MiXCR to the 5' RACE reads. In the table there are about 1,400,000 distinct CDR3 sequences, approximately 59% of which are singletons. The record originates from a study of blood T cells in healthy people across ages. Study at large: About one barcoded beta molecule was captured per two T cells (by template switching). Overall study findings and caveats: Because sorting was not performed, PBMCs prevented conclusive naive versus antigen-experienced comparison.

The CDR3 spans 15 residues. Germline assignment: CDR1 SEHNR and CDR2 FQNEAQ (reference sequence). V was pared by 3 bases and J by 3 bases, with 12 bases between. Per sample, extraction of total RNA gave at least 5 micrograms in every case. V gene TRBV7-9 combines with J gene TRBJ1-5; D is undetermined. The specimen was blood. The receptor was derived from a man between 18 and 35 years old in good health. This chain's CDR3 is CASSFTDGVNQPQHF. In DNA, the CDR3 is TGTGCCAGCAGCTTTACTGACGGGGTCAATCAGCCCCAGCATTTT.